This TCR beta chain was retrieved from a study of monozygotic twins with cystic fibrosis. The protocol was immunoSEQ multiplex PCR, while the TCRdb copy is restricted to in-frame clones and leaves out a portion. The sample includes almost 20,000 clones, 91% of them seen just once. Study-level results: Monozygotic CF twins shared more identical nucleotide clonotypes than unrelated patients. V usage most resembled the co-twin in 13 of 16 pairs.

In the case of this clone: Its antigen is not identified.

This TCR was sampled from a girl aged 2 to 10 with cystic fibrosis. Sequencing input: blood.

CDR3 sequence (DNA): TGTGCCAGCAGCTCCATATCCCAGGGGGGGCGGCATGAGCAGTTCTTC. It specifies CASSSISQGGRHEQFF. This sequence joins TRBV7-9 and TRBJ2-1, with D perhaps being TRBD1 or TRBD2 (7 bases each). The germline V gene has CDR1 SEHNR and CDR2 FQNEAQ (reference sequence). Trimming left V 4 bases short and J 8 bases short, with 21 bases between. The CDR3 length is 16 residues. Together with reference TRBV7-9 and TRBJ2-1, the CDR3 gives the full variable domain: DTGVSQNPRHKITKRGQNVTFRCDPISEHNRLYWYRQTLGQGPEFLTYFQNEAQLEKSRLLSDRFSAERPKGSFSTLEIQRTEQGDSAMYLCASSSISQGGRHEQFFGPGTRLTVL.